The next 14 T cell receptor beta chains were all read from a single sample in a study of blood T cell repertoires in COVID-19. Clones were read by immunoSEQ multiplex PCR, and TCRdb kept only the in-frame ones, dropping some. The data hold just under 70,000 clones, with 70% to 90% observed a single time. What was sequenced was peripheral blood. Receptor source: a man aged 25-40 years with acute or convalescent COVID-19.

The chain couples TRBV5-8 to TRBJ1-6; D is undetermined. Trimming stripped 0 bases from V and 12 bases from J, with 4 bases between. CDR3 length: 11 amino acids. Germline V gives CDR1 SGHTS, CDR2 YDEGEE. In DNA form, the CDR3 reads TGTGCCAGCAGCTTGGTCGGACCCCTCCACTTT. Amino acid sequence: CASSLVGPLHF.

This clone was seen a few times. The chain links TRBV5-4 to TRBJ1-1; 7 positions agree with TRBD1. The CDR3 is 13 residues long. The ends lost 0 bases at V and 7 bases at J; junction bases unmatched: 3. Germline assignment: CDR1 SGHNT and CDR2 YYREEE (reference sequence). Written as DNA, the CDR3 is TGTGCCAGCAGCTTGGAGGGGGCCTTTGAAGCTTTCTTT. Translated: CASSLEGAFEAFF.

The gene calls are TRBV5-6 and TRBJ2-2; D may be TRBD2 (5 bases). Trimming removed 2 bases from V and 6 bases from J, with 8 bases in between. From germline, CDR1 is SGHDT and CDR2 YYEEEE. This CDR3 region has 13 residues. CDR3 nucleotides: TGTGCCAGCAGCTTAATGGACTCCGGGGAGCTGTTTTTT. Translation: CASSLMDSGELFF.

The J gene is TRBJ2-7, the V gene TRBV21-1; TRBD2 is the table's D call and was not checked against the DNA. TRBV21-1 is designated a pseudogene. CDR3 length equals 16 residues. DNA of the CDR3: TGTGCCAGCAGCAATAGGGGGGGGATTGGAGTTTGCGAGCAGTACTTC. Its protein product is CASSNRGGIGVCEQYF.

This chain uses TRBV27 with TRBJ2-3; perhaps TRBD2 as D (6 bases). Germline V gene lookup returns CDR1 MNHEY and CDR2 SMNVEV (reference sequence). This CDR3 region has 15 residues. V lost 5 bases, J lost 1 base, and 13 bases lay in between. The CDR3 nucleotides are TGTGCCAGCAGTCCCTCTAGCGACCGCACAGATACGCAGTATTTT. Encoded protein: CASSPSSDRTDTQYF.

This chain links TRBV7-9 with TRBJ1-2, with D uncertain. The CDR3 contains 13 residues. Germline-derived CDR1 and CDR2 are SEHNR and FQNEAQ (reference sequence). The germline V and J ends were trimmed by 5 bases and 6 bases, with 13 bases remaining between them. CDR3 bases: TGTGCCAGCAGCGGAAGGACTGGGGATGGCTACACCTTC. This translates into CASSGRTGDGYTF.

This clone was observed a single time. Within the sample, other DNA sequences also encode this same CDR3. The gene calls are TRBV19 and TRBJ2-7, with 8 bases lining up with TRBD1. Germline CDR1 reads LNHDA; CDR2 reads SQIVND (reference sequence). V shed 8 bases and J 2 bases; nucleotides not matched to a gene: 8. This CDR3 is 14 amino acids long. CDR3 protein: CASSTGTGTYEQYF. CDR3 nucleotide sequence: TGTGCCAGTTCCACCGGGACAGGTACCTACGAGCAGTACTTC.

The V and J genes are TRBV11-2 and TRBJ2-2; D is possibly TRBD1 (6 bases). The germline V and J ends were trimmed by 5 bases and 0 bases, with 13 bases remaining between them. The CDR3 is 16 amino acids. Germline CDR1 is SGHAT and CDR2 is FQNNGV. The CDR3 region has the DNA TGTGCCAGCAGCCTCCACGGGACAACGAACACCGGGGAGCTGTTTTTT. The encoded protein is CASSLHGTTNTGELFF.

The CDR3 region has the DNA TGTGCCAGCAGTTTGGGACTAGCGGGAGATGAATACGAGCAGTACTTC. Protein sequence: CASSLGLAGDEYEQYF. The chain carries TRBV6-5 and TRBJ2-7; TRBD2 matches 14 bases. CDR1 and CDR2 from the germline V gene are MNHEY and SVGAGI. This CDR3 spans 16 amino acids. The V segment lost 4 bases and the J segment 4 bases; nucleotides outside the gene matches: 6.

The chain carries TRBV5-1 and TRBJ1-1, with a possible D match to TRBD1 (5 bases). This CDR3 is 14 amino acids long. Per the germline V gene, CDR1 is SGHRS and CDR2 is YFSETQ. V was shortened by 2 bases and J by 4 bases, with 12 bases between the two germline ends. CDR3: CASSLGEKGTEAFF. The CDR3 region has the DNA TGCGCCAGCAGCTTAGGGGAAAAGGGCACTGAAGCTTTCTTT.

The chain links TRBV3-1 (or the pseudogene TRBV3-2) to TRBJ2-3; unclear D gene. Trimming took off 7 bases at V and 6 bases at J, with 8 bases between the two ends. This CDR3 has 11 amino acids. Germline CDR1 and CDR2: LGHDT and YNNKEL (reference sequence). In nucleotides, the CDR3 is TGTGCCAGCAAACTCTATGATACGCAGTATTTT. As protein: CASKLYDTQYF.

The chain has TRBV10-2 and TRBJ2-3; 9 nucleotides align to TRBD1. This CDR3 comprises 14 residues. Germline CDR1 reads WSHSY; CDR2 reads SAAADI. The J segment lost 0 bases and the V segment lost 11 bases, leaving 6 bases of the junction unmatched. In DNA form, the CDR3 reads TGCGCCGTACAGGGGGCCATTAGCACAGATACGCAGTATTTT. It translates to CAVQGAISTDTQYF.

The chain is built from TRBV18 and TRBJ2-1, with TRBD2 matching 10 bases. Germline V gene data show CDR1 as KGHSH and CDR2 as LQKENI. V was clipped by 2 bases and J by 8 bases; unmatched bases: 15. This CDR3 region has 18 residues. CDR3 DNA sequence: TGTGCCAGCTCACCATTAGCCGCGGCTAGCGGGAGAACCTATGAGCAGTTCTTC. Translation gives CASSPLAAASGRTYEQFF.

The CDR3 nucleotides read TGTGCCAGCAGCCTAGCGGGAACGATCAATGAGCAGTTCTTC. It translates to CASSLAGTINEQFF. The chain carries TRBV3-1 (or the pseudogene TRBV3-2) and TRBJ2-1, with 8 bases lining up with TRBD2. This CDR3 spans 14 amino acids. Looked up from germline, CDR1 is LGHDT and CDR2 is YNNKEL (reference sequence). Unmatched junction bases numbered 5, after V lost 4 bases and J lost 6 bases.